This T cell receptor beta chain was captured in a study of T cell responses to AZD1222 COVID-19 vaccine. The protocol was immunoSEQ multiplex PCR, while the TCRdb copy is restricted to in-frame clones and leaves out a portion. The sample carries more than 85,000 clones, approximately 89% recorded once. In the case of this clone: Its antigen remains unidentified.

General study findings and limits: At study baseline, merely roughly 6 AZD1222 recipients were seropositive.

The material was peripheral blood, obtained on day 0 of AZD1222 vaccination. The TCR comes from an adult in good health.

The CDR3 nucleotides are TGTGCCAGTAGTATCCCAGCCGGGAACGGCCTTGGCTACACCTTC. It encodes CASSIPAGNGLGYTF. This rearrangement joins TRBV19 to TRBJ1-2; D uncertain. V lost 3 bases, J lost 7 bases, and 18 bases lay in between. The CDR3 runs 15 residues. CDR1 is LNHDA, CDR2 SQIVND, per germline (reference sequence).